This T cell receptor (beta chain) was documented in a study of OX40 agonist ivuxolimab in advanced cancers. The CDR3 is 19 residues long. V was clipped by 10 bases and J by 9 bases; unmatched bases: 23. The germline gives CDR1 WNHNN, CDR2 SYGVQD (reference sequence). Profiled with immunoSEQ multiplex PCR; TCRdb holds only in-frame clones, not every one. The sample carries roughly 92,000 clones, under 95% recorded once. This receptor was taken from an adult with an advanced solid tumor such as melanoma, head and neck, liver or kidney cancer. The specimen was CD4+ or CD8+ T cells sorted from blood, collected in a trial of the OX40 agonist ivuxolimab. This chain uses TRBV10-1 with TRBJ2-1; 14 bases match TRBD2. CDR3: CAMPLPGLAGVRRVGEQFF. The DNA of the CDR3 is TGCGCCATGCCCCTGCCGGGACTAGCGGGAGTGAGGCGCGTGGGTGAGCAGTTCTTC.